This TCR beta chain is from a study of blood T cell repertoires in COVID-19 (dated by TCRdb to 2018 to 2020). Turning to the overall study: Samples covering the acute and convalescent phases of COVID-19 were provided by collaborators in the United States, Italy and Spain. The prospective study material was composed of cDNA or gDNA derived from T cells, B-cell-depleted T cells, or PBMCs. The dataset comprised deeply sampled blood TCRbeta repertoires from subjects exposed to, actively infected with, or recovered from COVID-19. A freely available public database, intended as a resource for researchers studying the immune response to SARS-CoV-2, is where the repertoires were released. The samples were drawn from the first 160 participants of the ongoing ImmuneRACE study and from about 1,200 subjects provided by 6 global collaborators. Nearly every sample came with metadata listing a de-identified subject ID, COVID-19 status, age in years and sex. Where HLA class I and class II types were available, the types were taken from metadata supplied by the sample provider, not from assay-based typing. Results the study describes overall, beyond this receptor: The quantity of clinical and demographic metadata differed by source and by participant and was supplied without curation.

TCRbeta CDR3 regions were amplified from genomic DNA using the immunoSEQ Assay, a bias-controlled multiplex PCR. The source study handled its data this way. Within the assay, amplification of reference gene primers was used to estimate how many nucleated cells each sample contained. Sequence reads were collapsed and filtered to measure the absolute abundance of every unique TCRbeta CDR3 rearrangement. For each sample, productive Simpson clonality was calculated as the square root of Simpson's diversity index over productive rearrangements. The source is immuneACCESS, and TCRdb retained only in-frame sequences with V and J called. Part of the clones is not carried over; for the studies checked, unresolved V genes explain less than half of this, and the remainder is unexplained. V and J calls plus clone size are reproduced from that table; the DNA served to infer D and trimming. The sample includes almost 400,000 clones, with roughly 91% observed a single time. The ten top clones hold 1.5% to 2% of the sample.

Participants in the prospective study were aged roughly 18 to 100 years, lived in 20 to 30 United States geographic areas, and enrolled through a virtual design. To assign participants to cohorts, the prospective study relied on clinical history that participants themselves reported in a screening survey and a study questionnaire. For ImmuneRACE Cohort 3, a participant was defined as recovered based on two consecutive negative NP/OP PCR tests, clearance by a healthcare professional, or resolution of symptoms. In the prospective study, whole blood, serum and a nasopharyngeal or oropharyngeal swab were collected from each participant by mobile phlebotomists. Prospective study participants could optionally give additional blood draws and questionnaires over an approximately two-month period. Blood samples from the prospective study were shipped frozen or at room temperature prior to DNA extraction.

For this clone: This clone's antigen is unknown. Per-base qualities were not stored, and no clone one base away is much larger.

The CDR3 sequence holds 13 residues, the cysteine and phenylalanine included. Only the CDR3 region is kept as DNA, spanning 39 bases read in frame from base 1. Trimmed from V: 5 bases; trimmed from J: 5 bases; junction bases lacking a gene match: 4. The specimen sequenced was PBMCs or T cells enriched from blood (not recorded which). The chain is assembled from TRBV12-3 or TRBV12-4 and TRBJ2-7; TRBD1 aligns with 9 central bases. The receptor comes from a woman under 40 who had recovered from COVID-19. The CDR3 protein sequence reads: CASSPRTGDEQYF. The nucleotide sequence is TGTGCCAGCAGTCCGCGGACAGGGGACGAGCAGTACTTC.